The 16 T cell receptor beta chains given below trace back to one sample, sequenced in a study of cytomegalovirus exposure and HLA in healthy donors. The PCR made use of 60 Vbeta and 13 Jbeta primers. Only in-frame clones appear in the TCRdb table, and some are missing; sequencing was by immunoSEQ multiplex PCR. The sample consists of about 62,000 clones, 70% to 75% of them appearing once. Sequencing used PBMCs. The source is a woman under 40 in good health and CMV-seronegative.

The gene calls are TRBV6-6 and TRBJ1-4; D is undetermined. The CDR3 runs 14 residues. Deletions cut 2 bases from V and 7 bases from J, with 11 bases between. Germline V gene data show CDR1 as MNHNY and CDR2 as SVGAGI (reference sequence). CDR3 region: CASSYGRDTEKLFF. The CDR3 bases are TGTGCCAGCAGTTACGGCCGAGACACTGAAAAACTGTTTTTT.

The chain is built from TRBV7-8 and TRBJ2-1, with TRBD2 identical over 8 bases. The CDR3 runs to 21 residues. Germline V lookup: CDR1 SGHVS, CDR2 FQNEAQ. With 0 bases clipped from V and 8 bases from J, the junction kept 24 bases outside the gene matches. The CDR3 loop is CASSLASLSSGWNPVVYEQFF. The CDR3 DNA follows: TGTGCCAGCAGCTTAGCTAGTTTGTCTAGCGGGTGGAACCCGGTAGTCTATGAGCAGTTCTTC.

This clone was seen a few times. The CDR3 DNA follows: TGTGCCTGGGGTAGCGGGGCCTACAATGAGCAGTTCTTC. Translation gives CAWGSGAYNEQFF. The chain recombines TRBV30 with TRBJ2-1; 8 nucleotides match TRBD2. Per the germline V gene, CDR1 is GTSNPN and CDR2 is SVGIG (reference sequence). This CDR3 region has 13 residues. V was clipped by 5 bases and J by 2 bases; unmatched bases: 2. The variable domain in full, with the rest retrieved from reference TRBV30 and TRBJ2-1, is SQTIHQWPATLVQPVGSPLSLECTVEGTSNPNLYWYRQAAGRGLQLLFYSVGIGQISSEVPQNLSASRPQDRQFILSSKKLLLSDSGFYLCAWGSGAYNEQFFGPGTRLTVL.

The chain is built from TRBV21-1 and TRBJ2-2; TRBD2 was called by the table and not checked on the DNA. TRBV21-1 counts as a pseudogene. The CDR3 totals 22 residues. The CDR3 nucleotides read TGTGCCAGCAGCAAAAGCCCCTTGGCGGAGCGGGAGGGCCCGGAAAACACCGGGGAGCTGTTTTTT. Translation gives CASSKSPLAEREGPENTGELFF.

A remark on this clone: A junction boundary mismatches the germline segment, possibly from a read error. V usage is TRBV7-9 and J usage is TRBJ2-7; tentative D call: TRBD1 (6 bases). CDR3 length: 12 residues. Germline loops: CDR1 SEHNR, CDR2 FQNEAQ (reference sequence). The DNA for the CDR3 is TGTTCCAGCAGCCCGGACAGCCACGAGCAGTACTTC. Its protein is CSSSPDSHEQYF.

As to this clone: A junction boundary mismatches the germline segment, possibly from a read error. The chain combines TRBV7-9 with TRBJ1-1, with D possibly being TRBD1 (5 bases). Per germline, CDR1 SEHNR and CDR2 FQNEAQ (reference sequence). CDR3 size: 12 residues. The CDR3 protein is CSSSLGATEAFF. CDR3 bases: TGTTCCAGCAGCTTAGGGGCCACTGAAGCTTTCTTT.

This clone was detected a few times. The genes are TRBV9 and TRBJ2-5, with TRBD1 matching 9 bases. The germline V gene has CDR1 SGDLS and CDR2 YYNGEE. V shed 3 bases and J 5 bases; nucleotides not matched to a gene: 8. The CDR3 spans 15 residues. CDR3 in DNA: TGTGCCAGCAGCGCCACCGGGACAGGGAGGGAGACCCAGTACTTC. Amino acid sequence: CASSATGTGRETQYF.

The rearrangement joins TRBV28 to TRBJ1-6; a weak D match, TRBD1 (6 bases). CDR3 length: 16 amino acids. Between the trimmed V and J ends, which lost 5 bases and 0 bases, there was a span of 11 bases. Germline-derived CDR1 and CDR2 are MDHEN and SYDVKM. The CDR3: CASSRTAYSYNSPLHF. In DNA, the CDR3 is TGTGCCAGCAGTAGGACAGCTTACTCCTATAATTCACCCCTCCACTTT.

This clone was counted a few times. J is TRBJ2-7 and V is TRBV4-2; D might be TRBD1 (6 bases). Germline CDR1 is LGHNA and CDR2 is YNFKEQ. V was clipped by 0 bases and J by 4 bases, with 10 bases between them. This CDR3 has 14 amino acids. The CDR3 DNA is TGTGCCAGCAGCCAAGAGGGGGCGTCTTACGAGCAGTACTTC. It is translated as CASSQEGASYEQYF.

The chain links TRBV29-1 to TRBJ1-1; weak D call: TRBD1 (5 bases). Trimming removed 6 bases at V and 0 bases at J, with 17 bases between. Germline V gives CDR1 SQVTM, CDR2 ANQGSEA. CDR3 length equals 15 residues. For the CDR3, the DNA is TGCAGCGTCCAATCGGGGGAAAGAGTGAACACTGAAGCTTTCTTT. Encoded protein: CSVQSGERVNTEAFF. Drawing the rest from reference TRBV29-1 and TRBJ1-1, the complete variable domain is SAVISQKPSRDICQRGTSLTIQCQVDSQVTMMFWYRQQPGQSLTLIATANQGSEATYESGFVIDKFPISRPNLTFSTLTVSNMSPEDSSIYLCSVQSGERVNTEAFFGQGTRLTVV.

This chain connects TRBV7-3 to TRBJ1-1; D possibly corresponds to TRBD1 (6 bases). Germline CDR1 and CDR2: SGHTA and FQGTGA. V was shortened by 3 bases and J by 4 bases, with 9 bases between the two germline ends. The CDR3 totals 13 residues. The CDR3 coding sequence is TGTGCCAGCAGCTTGGCAGGGGCCACTGAAGCTTTCTTT. As protein: CASSLAGATEAFF.

This chain connects TRBV30 to TRBJ1-2; D may be TRBD1 (5 bases). The CDR3 has 11 residues. The V end lost 2 bases, the J end lost 8 bases, and 9 bases lay between the germline ends. CDR1 GTSNPN and CDR2 SVGIG come from the germline V gene (reference sequence). In DNA, the CDR3 is TGTGCCTGGAGTCGAAAGGGGGGCTACACCTTC. Residues: CAWSRKGGYTF.

This rearrangement joins TRBV30 to TRBJ1-5; tentatively, D is TRBD1 (6 bases). Deletions cut 1 base from V and 0 bases from J, with 16 bases between. Germline CDR1 and CDR2: GTSNPN and SVGIG (reference sequence). This CDR3 contains 17 residues. The CDR3 sequence is CAWSGRGGSYSNQPQHF. CDR3 coding DNA: TGTGCCTGGAGTGGCAGGGGCGGGAGCTATAGCAATCAGCCCCAGCATTTT.

The V gene is TRBV29-1, the J gene TRBJ1-4, with D perhaps matching TRBD1 (6 bases). CDR3 length equals 14 residues. Germline-derived CDR1 and CDR2 are SQVTM and ANQGSEA. Trimming cost V 3 bases and J 1 base, with 9 bases left between them. CDR3 coding DNA: TGCAGCGTTGAGGGGGCAGGAACTAATGAAAAACTGTTTTTT. It codes for CSVEGAGTNEKLFF.

The gene calls are TRBV7-9 and TRBJ2-7, with 8 bases lining up with TRBD1. This CDR3 comprises 15 residues. The germline V gene encodes CDR1 SEHNR and CDR2 FQNEAQ (reference sequence). Trimming at V came to 4 bases and at J to 5 bases, leaving 10 bases not matched to a gene. In DNA, the CDR3 is TGTGCCAGCAGCTCACACTTCGACAGGGGAGACGAGCAGTACTTC. It is translated as CASSSHFDRGDEQYF. The variable domain in full, completed from reference TRBV7-9 and TRBJ2-7, reads DTGVSQNPRHKITKRGQNVTFRCDPISEHNRLYWYRQTLGQGPEFLTYFQNEAQLEKSRLLSDRFSAERPKGSFSTLEIQRTEQGDSAMYLCASSSHFDRGDEQYFGPGTRLTVT.

The CDR3 sequence is CASSFSGTSDYNEQFF. The CDR3 nucleotides read TGTGCCAGCAGCTTCTCCGGGACTAGCGATTACAATGAGCAGTTCTTC. This sequence joins TRBV5-6 and TRBJ2-1, with 10 bases aligning to TRBD2. In germline, CDR1 is SGHDT, CDR2 YYEEEE. The CDR3 has 16 residues. The V segment lost 2 bases and the J segment 4 bases; nucleotides outside the gene matches: 6.